This T cell receptor beta chain was recorded in a study of blood T cell repertoires in COVID-19. In the authors' workflow: Nucleated cell number was recorded as an estimate derived from reference gene primer amplification. Sequenced by immunoSEQ multiplex PCR; TCRdb stores in-frame clones only, minus some. The V and J calls and the clone size are those of that table, but D and trimming were determined from the DNA. The sample has 110,000 or so clones, about 87% seen once. V lost 3 bases and J lost 0, with 16 bases in between. Per germline, CDR1 SGHDT and CDR2 YYEEEE. The CDR3 loop spans 16 amino acids.

Source material: peripheral blood. This chain joins TRBV5-6 and TRBJ2-7; tentative D call: TRBD2 (7 bases). This TCR was sampled from a woman between 45 and 65 years old with acute or convalescent COVID-19. The DNA of the CDR3 is TGTGCCAGCAGCTGGAATTTGGGGGGGCGCTCCTACGAGCAGTACTTC. It yields the protein CASSWNLGGRSYEQYF.